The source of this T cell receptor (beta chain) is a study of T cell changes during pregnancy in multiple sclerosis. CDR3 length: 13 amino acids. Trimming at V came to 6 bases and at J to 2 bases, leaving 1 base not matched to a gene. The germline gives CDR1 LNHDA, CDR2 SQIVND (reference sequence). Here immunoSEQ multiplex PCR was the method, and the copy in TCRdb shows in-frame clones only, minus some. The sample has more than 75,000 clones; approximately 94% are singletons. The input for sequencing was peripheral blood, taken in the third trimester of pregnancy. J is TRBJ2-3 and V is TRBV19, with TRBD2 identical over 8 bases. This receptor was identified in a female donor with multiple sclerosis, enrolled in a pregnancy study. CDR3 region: CASRLAATDTQYF. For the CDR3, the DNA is TGTGCCAGTAGACTAGCGGCCACAGATACGCAGTATTTT. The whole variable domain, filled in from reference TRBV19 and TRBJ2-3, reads DGGITQSPKYLFRKEGQNVTLSCEQNLNHDAMYWYRQDPGQGLRLIYYSQIVNDFQKGDIAEGYSVSREKKESFPLTVTSAQKNPTAFYLCASRLAATDTQYFGPGTRLTVL.